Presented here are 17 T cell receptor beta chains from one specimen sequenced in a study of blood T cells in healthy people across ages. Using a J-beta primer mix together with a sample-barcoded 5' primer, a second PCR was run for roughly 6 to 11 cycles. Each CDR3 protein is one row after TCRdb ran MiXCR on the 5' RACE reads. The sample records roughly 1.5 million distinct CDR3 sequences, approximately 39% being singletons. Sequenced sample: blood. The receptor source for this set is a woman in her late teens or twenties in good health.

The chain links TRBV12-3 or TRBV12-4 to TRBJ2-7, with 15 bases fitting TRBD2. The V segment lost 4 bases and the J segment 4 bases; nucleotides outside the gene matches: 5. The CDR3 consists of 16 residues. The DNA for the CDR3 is TGTGCCAGCAGTTCCGGACTAGCGGGAGGGCAATACGAGCAGTACTTC. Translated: CASSSGLAGGQYEQYF.

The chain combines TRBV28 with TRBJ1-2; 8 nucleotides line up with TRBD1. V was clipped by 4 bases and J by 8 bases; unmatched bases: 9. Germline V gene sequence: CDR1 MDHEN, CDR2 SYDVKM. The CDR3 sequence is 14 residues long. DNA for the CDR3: TGTGCCAGCAGTTATCCGGGACAGGCTTGGGGCTACACCTTC. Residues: CASSYPGQAWGYTF.

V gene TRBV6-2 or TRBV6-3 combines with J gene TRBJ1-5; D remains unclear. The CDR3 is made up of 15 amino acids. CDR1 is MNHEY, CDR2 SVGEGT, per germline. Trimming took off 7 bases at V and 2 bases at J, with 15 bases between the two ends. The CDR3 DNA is TGTGCCAGCATCCAGGAGGGCCGGGGCAATCAGCCCCAGCATTTT. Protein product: CASIQEGRGNQPQHF.

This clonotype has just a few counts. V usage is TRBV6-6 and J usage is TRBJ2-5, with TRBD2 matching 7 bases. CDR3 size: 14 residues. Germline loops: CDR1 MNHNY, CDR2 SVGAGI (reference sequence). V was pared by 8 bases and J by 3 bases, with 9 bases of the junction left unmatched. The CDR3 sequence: CASGQRGSKETQYF. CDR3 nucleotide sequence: TGTGCCAGCGGTCAGCGGGGATCGAAAGAGACCCAGTACTTC.

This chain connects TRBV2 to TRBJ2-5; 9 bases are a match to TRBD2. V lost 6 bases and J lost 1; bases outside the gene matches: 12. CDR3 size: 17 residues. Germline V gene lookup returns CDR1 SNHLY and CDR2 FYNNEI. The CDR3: CASRRLAEMWVQETQYF. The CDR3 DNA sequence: TGTGCCAGCAGAAGACTAGCGGAGATGTGGGTCCAAGAGACCCAGTACTTC.

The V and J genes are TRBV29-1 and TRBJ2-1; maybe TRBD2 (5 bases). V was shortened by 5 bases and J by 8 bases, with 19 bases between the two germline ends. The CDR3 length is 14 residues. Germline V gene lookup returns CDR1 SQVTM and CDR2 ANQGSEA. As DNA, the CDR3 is TGCAGCGTTTCCGGAGGTATGGCGGGCTATGAGCAGTTCTTC. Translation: CSVSGGMAGYEQFF.

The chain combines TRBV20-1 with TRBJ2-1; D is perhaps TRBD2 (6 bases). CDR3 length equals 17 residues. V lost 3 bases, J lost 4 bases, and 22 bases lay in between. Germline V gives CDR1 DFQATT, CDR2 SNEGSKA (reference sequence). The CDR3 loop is CSARRPGTPAWYNEQFF. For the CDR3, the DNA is TGCAGTGCTAGGAGGCCCGGGACTCCCGCTTGGTACAATGAGCAGTTCTTC.

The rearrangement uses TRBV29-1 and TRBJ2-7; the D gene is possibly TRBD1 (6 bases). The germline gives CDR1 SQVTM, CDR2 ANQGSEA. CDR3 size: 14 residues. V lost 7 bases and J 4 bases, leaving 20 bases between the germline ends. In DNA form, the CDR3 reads TGCAGCGCATACCTTCAGGGGAAGCGTTACGAGCAGTACTTC. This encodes CSAYLQGKRYEQYF.

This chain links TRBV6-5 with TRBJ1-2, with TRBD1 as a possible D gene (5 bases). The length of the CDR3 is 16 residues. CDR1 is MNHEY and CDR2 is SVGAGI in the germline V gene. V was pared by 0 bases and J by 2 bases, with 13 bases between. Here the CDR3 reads CASSYSNRGGNYGYTF. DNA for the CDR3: TGTGCCAGCAGTTACTCCAATAGGGGCGGCAACTATGGCTACACCTTC.

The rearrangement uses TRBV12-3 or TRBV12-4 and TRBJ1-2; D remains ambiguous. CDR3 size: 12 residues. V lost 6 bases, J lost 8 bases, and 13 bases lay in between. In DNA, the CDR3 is TGTGCCAGCAGACCGAGCCCGGGGGGCTACACCTTC. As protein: CASRPSPGGYTF.

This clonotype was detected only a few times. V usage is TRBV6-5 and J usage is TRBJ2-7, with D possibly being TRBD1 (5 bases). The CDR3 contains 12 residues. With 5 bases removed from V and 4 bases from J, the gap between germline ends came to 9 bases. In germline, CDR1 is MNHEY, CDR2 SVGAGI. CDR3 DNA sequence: TGTGCCAGCAGTAAGGGGTGGTACGAGCAGTACTTC. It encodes CASSKGWYEQYF.

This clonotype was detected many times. CDR3 region: CASSMGQGFYEQYF. CDR3 nucleotides: TGTGCCAGCAGCATGGGACAGGGGTTCTACGAGCAGTACTTC. This chain uses TRBV6-6 with TRBJ2-7; 10 bases are a match to TRBD1. V lost 6 bases and J lost 3; bases outside the gene matches: 5. The CDR3 runs 14 residues. Germline-derived CDR1 and CDR2 are MNHNY and SVGAGI (reference sequence).

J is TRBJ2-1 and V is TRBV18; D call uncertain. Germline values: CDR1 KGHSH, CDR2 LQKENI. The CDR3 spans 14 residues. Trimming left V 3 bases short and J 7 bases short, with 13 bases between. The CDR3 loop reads CASSPQSHPNEQFF. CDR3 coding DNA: TGTGCCAGCTCACCTCAGAGTCACCCTAATGAGCAGTTCTTC.

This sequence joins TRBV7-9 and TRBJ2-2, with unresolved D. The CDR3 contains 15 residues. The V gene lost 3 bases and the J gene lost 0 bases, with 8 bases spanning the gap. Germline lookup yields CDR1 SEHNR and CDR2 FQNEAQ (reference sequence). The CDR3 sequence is CASSFYTTNTGELFF. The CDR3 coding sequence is TGTGCCAGCAGCTTTTACACTACGAACACCGGGGAGCTGTTTTTT.

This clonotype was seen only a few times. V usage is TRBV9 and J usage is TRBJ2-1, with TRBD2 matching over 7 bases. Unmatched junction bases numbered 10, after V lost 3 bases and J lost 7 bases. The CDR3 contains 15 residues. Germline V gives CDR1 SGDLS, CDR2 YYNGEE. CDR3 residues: CASSAISGPLNEQFF. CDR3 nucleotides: TGTGCCAGCAGCGCAATTAGCGGGCCCTTAAATGAGCAGTTCTTC.

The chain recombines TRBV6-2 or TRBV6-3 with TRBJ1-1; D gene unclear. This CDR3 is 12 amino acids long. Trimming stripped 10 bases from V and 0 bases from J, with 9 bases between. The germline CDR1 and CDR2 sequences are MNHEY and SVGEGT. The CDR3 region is CATTQMNTEAFF. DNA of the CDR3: TGTGCCACCACACAAATGAACACTGAAGCTTTCTTT.

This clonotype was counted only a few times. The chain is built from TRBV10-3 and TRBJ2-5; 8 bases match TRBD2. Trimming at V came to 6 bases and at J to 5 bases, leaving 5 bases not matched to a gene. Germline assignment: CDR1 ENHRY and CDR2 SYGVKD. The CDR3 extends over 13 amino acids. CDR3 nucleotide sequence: TGTGCCATCAGCTCCGGGGGGGAGGAGACCCAGTACTTC. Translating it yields CAISSGGEETQYF.